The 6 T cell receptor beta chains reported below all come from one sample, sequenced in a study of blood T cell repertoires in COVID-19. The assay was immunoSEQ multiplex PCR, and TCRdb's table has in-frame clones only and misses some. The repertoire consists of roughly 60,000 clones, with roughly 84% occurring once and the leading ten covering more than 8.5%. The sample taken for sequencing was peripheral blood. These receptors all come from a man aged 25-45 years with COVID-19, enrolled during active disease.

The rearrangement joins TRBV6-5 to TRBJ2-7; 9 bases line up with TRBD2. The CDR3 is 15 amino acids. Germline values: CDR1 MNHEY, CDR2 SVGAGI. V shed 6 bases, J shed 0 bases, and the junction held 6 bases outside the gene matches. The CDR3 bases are TGTGCCAGCAGCCGCGGGAGGGCCAACTCCTACGAGCAGTACTTC. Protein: CASSRGRANSYEQYF.

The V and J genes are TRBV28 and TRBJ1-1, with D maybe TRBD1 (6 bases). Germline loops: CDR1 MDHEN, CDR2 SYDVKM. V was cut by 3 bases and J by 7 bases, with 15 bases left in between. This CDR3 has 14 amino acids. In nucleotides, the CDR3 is TGTGCCAGCAGTTTTAGGGACATTACTATTGAAGCTTTCTTT. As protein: CASSFRDITIEAFF.

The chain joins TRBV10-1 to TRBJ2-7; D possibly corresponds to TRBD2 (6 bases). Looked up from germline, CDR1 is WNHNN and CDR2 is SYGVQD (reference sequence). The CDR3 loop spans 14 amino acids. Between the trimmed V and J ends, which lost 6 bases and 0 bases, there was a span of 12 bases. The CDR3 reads CASRGDGSSYEQYF. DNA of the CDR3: TGCGCCAGCAGGGGGGACGGGAGCTCCTACGAGCAGTACTTC.

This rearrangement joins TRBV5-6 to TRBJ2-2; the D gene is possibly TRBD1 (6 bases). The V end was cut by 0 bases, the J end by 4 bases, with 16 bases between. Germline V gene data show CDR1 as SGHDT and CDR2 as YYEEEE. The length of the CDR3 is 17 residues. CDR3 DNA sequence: TGTGCCAGCAGCTTGGGAACACAGGGCGCTAGCACCGGGGAGCTGTTTTTT. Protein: CASSLGTQGASTGELFF. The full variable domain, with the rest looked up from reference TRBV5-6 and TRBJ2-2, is DAGVTQSPTHLIKTRGQQVTLRCSPKSGHDTVSWYQQALGQGPQFIFQYYEEEERQRGNFPDRFSGHQFPNYSSELNVNALLLGDSALYLCASSLGTQGASTGELFFGEGSRLTVL.

CDR3 coding DNA: TGCGCCAGCAGCTCACAGGGCACCGGGGAGCTGTTTTTT. This gives the protein CASSSQGTGELFF. The V call is TRBV5-1, the J call TRBJ2-2, with D perhaps TRBD1 (6 bases). The CDR3 is 13 residues long. CDR1 is SGHRS and CDR2 is YFSETQ in the germline V gene. Trimming removed 3 bases at V and 4 bases at J, with 7 bases between.

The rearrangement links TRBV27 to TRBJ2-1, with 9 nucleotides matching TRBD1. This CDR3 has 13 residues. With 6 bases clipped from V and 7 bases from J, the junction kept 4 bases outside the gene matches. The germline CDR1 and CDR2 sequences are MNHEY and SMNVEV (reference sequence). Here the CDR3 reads CASRPGQGNEQFF. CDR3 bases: TGTGCCAGCAGGCCGGGACAGGGAAATGAGCAGTTCTTC.